Each of the 28 T cell receptor beta chains below was sequenced from the same sample in a study of blood T cell repertoires in COVID-19. The repertoire was sequenced with immunoSEQ multiplex PCR; TCRdb's copy has only in-frame clones and lacks some. The sample consists of around 180,000 clones, about 77% of them appearing once. The sample comprised PBMCs or T cells enriched from blood (not recorded which). The source is a woman aged 45-60 years with acute COVID-19.

The chain employs TRBV6-1 and TRBJ1-6; TRBD1 agrees at 10 bases. The junction had 12 bases not matched to a gene; V was cut back by 0 bases and J by 7 bases. Germline CDR1 is MNHNS and CDR2 is SASEGT. The CDR3 has 19 residues. CDR3 nucleotides: TGTGCCAGCAGTGAAGCGCGGGGGACAGGGGAACGAAGAAATTCACCCCTCCACTTT. It specifies CASSEARGTGERRNSPLHF.

The gene calls are TRBV5-6 and TRBJ1-4, with D unresolved. The length of the CDR3 is 15 residues. Trimming left V 0 bases short and J 0 bases short, with 6 bases between. CDR1 is SGHDT and CDR2 is YYEEEE in the germline V gene. CDR3 nucleotide sequence: TGTGCCAGCAGCTTGGCCGGTGCAACTAATGAAAAACTGTTTTTT. Protein product: CASSLAGATNEKLFF.

Here the CDR3 reads CASSTTIAETQYF. Written as DNA, the CDR3 is TGTGCCAGCAGCACGACTATAGCAGAGACCCAGTACTTC. The chain uses TRBV7-9 and TRBJ2-5; D possibly corresponds to TRBD2 (5 bases). V was shortened by 5 bases and J by 4 bases, with 11 bases between the two germline ends. The CDR3 spans 13 residues. Germline CDR1 is SEHNR and CDR2 is FQNEAQ (reference sequence).

The V gene is TRBV11-2, the J gene TRBJ1-4; D not resolved. V lost 1 base and J lost 13, with 13 bases in between. Germline assignment: CDR1 SGHAT and CDR2 FQNNGV. The CDR3 is made up of 13 amino acids. As DNA, the CDR3 is TGTGCCAGCAGCTTAGTCCGACAACATGGACTGTTTTTT. This gives the protein CASSLVRQHGLFF. The full variable domain, its missing parts supplied by reference TRBV11-2 and TRBJ1-4, is EAGVAQSPRYKIIEKRQSVAFWCNPISGHATLYWYQQILGQGPKLLIQFQNNGVVDDSQLPKDRFSAERLKGVDSTLKIQPAKLEDSAVYLCASSLVRQHGLFFGSGTQLSVL.

The gene calls are TRBV21-1 and TRBJ2-7; the table's TRBD1 call for D was not verified on the DNA. TRBV21-1 is a recognized pseudogene. The CDR3 has 17 residues. The CDR3 sequence is CASSKGGRDRGRTVAPV. In nucleotides, the CDR3 is TGTGCCAGCAGTAAAGGAGGGAGGGACAGGGGGCGGACGGTTGCTCCGGTC.

The genes are TRBV19 and TRBJ1-4; 8 bases fit TRBD1. Germline V lookup: CDR1 LNHDA, CDR2 SQIVND (reference sequence). This CDR3 spans 14 amino acids. With V trimmed by 10 bases and J by 7 bases, 11 bases remained unmatched. The CDR3 here is CATTQTGVGEKLFF. In nucleotides, the CDR3 is TGTGCCACTACCCAGACAGGGGTCGGTGAAAAACTGTTTTTT.

J is TRBJ1-1 and V is TRBV5-6, with D hard to call. CDR1 and CDR2 from the germline V gene are SGHDT and YYEEEE. V lost 2 bases to trimming and J lost 8 bases, with 7 bases between them. The CDR3 is 11 residues long. The CDR3 is CASSFREEAFF. The DNA for the CDR3 is TGTGCCAGCAGCTTCCGGGAGGAAGCTTTCTTT.

The V gene is TRBV5-5, the J gene TRBJ2-1; no reliable D call. Deletions cut 4 bases from V and 0 bases from J, with 11 bases between. CDR3 length: 15 amino acids. In germline, CDR1 is SGHKS, CDR2 YYEKEE (reference sequence). CDR3 DNA sequence: TGTGCCAGCAGCCCTCTAGTAATCTCCTACAATGAGCAGTTCTTC. Its translation is CASSPLVISYNEQFF.

The rearrangement uses TRBV5-6 and TRBJ2-7; D possibly corresponds to TRBD1 (6 bases). CDR3 length equals 16 residues. Germline V gives CDR1 SGHDT, CDR2 YYEEEE. CDR3 in amino acids: CASSSTGRTEGYAFHV. The CDR3 DNA reads as TGTGCCAGCAGCTCGACAGGACGGACAGAGGGGTACGCTTTCCACGTC.

The chain uses TRBV20-1 and TRBJ2-3; a possible D gene is TRBD1 (6 bases). The CDR3 extends over 15 amino acids. The V gene lost 3 bases and the J gene lost 5 bases, with 18 bases spanning the gap. Germline V gives CDR1 DFQATT, CDR2 SNEGSKA (reference sequence). This chain's CDR3 is CSASKAGADEDTQYF. The CDR3 DNA sequence: TGCAGTGCTAGTAAGGCAGGGGCGGATGAAGATACGCAGTATTTT.

V gene TRBV5-1 combines with J gene TRBJ1-4; 7 positions match TRBD1. J lost 0 bases, V lost 0 bases, and 2 bases had no gene match. This CDR3 is 16 amino acids long. Germline V gene data show CDR1 as SGHRS and CDR2 as YFSETQ. The CDR3 is CASSLVGQSTNEKLFF. The CDR3 region has the DNA TGCGCCAGCAGCTTGGTGGGACAGTCAACTAATGAAAAACTGTTTTTT. The full variable domain, with the rest looked up from reference TRBV5-1 and TRBJ1-4, is KAGVTQTPRYLIKTRGQQVTLSCSPISGHRSVSWYQQTPGQGLQFLFEYFSETQRNKGNFPGRFSGRQFSNSRSEMNVSTLELGDSALYLCASSLVGQSTNEKLFFGSGTQLSVL.

The rearrangement links TRBV7-9 to TRBJ1-2, with D possibly TRBD1 on 5 matching bases. V lost 5 bases, J lost 3 bases, and 10 bases lay in between. The CDR3 consists of 13 residues. Germline lookup yields CDR1 SEHNR and CDR2 FQNEAQ (reference sequence). DNA for the CDR3: TGTGCCAGCAGCCCCGACAGCTACTATGGCTACACCTTC. Its protein product is CASSPDSYYGYTF.

The chain has TRBV5-4 and TRBJ1-6, with D possibly being TRBD1 (5 bases). The germline V gene encodes CDR1 SGHNT and CDR2 YYREEE (reference sequence). The CDR3 is 16 amino acids. Trimming left V 4 bases short and J 12 bases short, with 23 bases between. CDR3 bases: TGTGCCAGCAGCCTGGGGGGTCTACAGGCCATTGAACCCCTCCACTTT. Protein product: CASSLGGLQAIEPLHF.

The rearrangement links TRBV6-5 to TRBJ1-4, with 7 bases fitting TRBD1. Losses at the gene ends were 10 bases for V and 5 bases for J; bases not matched to a gene: 7. The CDR3 loop spans 13 amino acids. Germline V CDR1 and CDR2: MNHEY, SVGAGI. The CDR3 region is CATQRGLNEKLFF. The CDR3 coding sequence is TGTGCCACCCAGAGGGGGCTCAATGAAAAACTGTTTTTT.

The chain is built from TRBV14 and TRBJ2-2; D possibly corresponds to TRBD2 (5 bases). V was cut by 1 base and J by 6 bases, with 15 bases left in between. This CDR3 comprises 16 residues. Looked up from germline, CDR1 is SGHDN and CDR2 is FVKESK. The DNA for the CDR3 is TGTGCCAGCAGCCAAGGTTTATCGGGATTGGCCGGGGAGCTGTTTTTT. It translates to CASSQGLSGLAGELFF. The entire variable domain, with the rest obtained from reference TRBV14 and TRBJ2-2, is as follows: EAGVTQFPSHSVIEKGQTVTLRCDPISGHDNLYWYRRVMGKEIKFLLHFVKESKQDESGMPNNRFLAERTGGTYSTLKVQPAELEDSGVYFCASSQGLSGLAGELFFGEGSRLTVL.

Turning to this clone: A junction boundary mismatches the germline segment, possibly from a read error. The chain uses TRBV28 and TRBJ2-5, with a weak D call TRBD1 (5 bases). CDR1 is MDHEN and CDR2 is SYDVKM in the germline V gene. The CDR3 extends over 13 amino acids. In nucleotides, the CDR3 is TGTGCCAGCAGTTTTGATCTAGTGGGGCAGTCGGACTTC. This translates into CASSFDLVGQSDF.

The CDR3 sequence is CASNQGAHSKNIQYF. The CDR3, as DNA: TGTGCCAGCAATCAGGGGGCGCATTCCAAAAACATTCAGTACTTC. The rearrangement uses TRBV28 and TRBJ2-4, with TRBD1 matching 8 bases. There are 15 residues in the CDR3. The V gene end was trimmed by 7 bases and the J gene end by 2 bases; junction bases not matched to a gene: 7. The germline V gene has CDR1 MDHEN and CDR2 SYDVKM.

The V and J genes are TRBV7-8 and TRBJ1-3, with 8 bases matching TRBD1. With V trimmed by 0 bases and J by 4 bases, 5 bases remained unmatched. The length of the CDR3 is 16 residues. CDR1 and CDR2 (germline): SGHVS, FQNEAQ. CDR3 sequence reads: CASSLANRQGGNTIYF. In DNA form, the CDR3 reads TGTGCCAGCAGCTTAGCTAACAGACAGGGGGGAAACACCATATATTTT.

The chain is built from TRBV27 and TRBJ1-5; TRBD1 aligns across 10 bases. This CDR3 has 15 residues. The V gene end was trimmed by 6 bases and the J gene end by 3 bases; junction bases not matched to a gene: 5. Germline loops: CDR1 MNHEY, CDR2 SMNVEV (reference sequence). CDR3 protein: CASRPGQGLNQPQHF. As DNA, the CDR3 is TGTGCCAGCAGACCGGGACAGGGGCTCAATCAGCCCCAGCATTTT.

This chain uses TRBV9 with TRBJ1-3; D is uncertain. In germline, CDR1 is SGDLS, CDR2 YYNGEE. With 0 bases removed from V and 0 bases from J, the gap between germline ends came to 13 bases. The CDR3 covers 17 residues. CDR3 DNA sequence: TGTGCCAGCAGCGTAGGATCGGCGGGCCTCTCTGGAAACACCATATATTTT. Encoded protein: CASSVGSAGLSGNTIYF.

On this clone: At one end the junction does not follow the germline gene, possibly because of a read error. The J gene is TRBJ1-4, the V gene TRBV6-5, with D perhaps matching TRBD1 (6 bases). CDR1 is MNHEY, CDR2 SVGAGI, per germline. The CDR3 is made up of 14 amino acids. The chain's CDR3 is CASSYSAQGERLFF. The CDR3 DNA is TGTGCCAGCAGTTACTCCGCACAGGGCGAAAGACTGTTTTTT.

This clone occurred many times. The chain combines TRBV28 with TRBJ1-1, with TRBD1 identical over 7 bases. Unmatched junction bases numbered 8, after V lost 8 bases and J lost 5 bases. Germline loops: CDR1 MDHEN, CDR2 SYDVKM. CDR3 size: 13 residues. CDR3 sequence (DNA): TGTGCCAGCGGTGAGACAGGGAGGACTGAAGCTTTCTTT. Protein product: CASGETGRTEAFF.

The chain couples TRBV7-8 to TRBJ2-6; 7 nucleotides match TRBD1. This CDR3 is 17 amino acids long. J was trimmed by 3 bases and V by 3 bases; bases with no gene match: 8. Germline loops: CDR1 SGHVS, CDR2 FQNEAQ. The CDR3 DNA is TGTGCCAGCAGCTTCGCCAGGGGGAATTATGGGGCCAACGTCCTGACTTTC. Translated, it gives CASSFARGNYGANVLTF.

The chain recombines TRBV2 with TRBJ1-4; D gene unclear. CDR1 SNHLY and CDR2 FYNNEI come from the germline V gene. V lost 7 bases and J 2 bases, leaving 8 bases between the germline ends. This CDR3 has 13 residues. CDR3 sequence: CASIGQTNEKLFF. The DNA of the CDR3 is TGTGCCAGCATTGGGCAGACTAATGAAAAACTGTTTTTT. Based on the CDR3 plus reference TRBV2 and TRBJ1-4, the full variable domain is EPEVTQTPSHQVTQMGQEVILRCVPISNHLYFYWYRQILGQKVEFLVSFYNNEISEKSEIFDDQFSVERPDGSNFTLKIRSTKLEDSAMYFCASIGQTNEKLFFGSGTQLSVL.

The rearrangement links TRBV5-5 to TRBJ2-2, with TRBD1 matching over 10 bases. The germline gives CDR1 SGHKS, CDR2 YYEKEE (reference sequence). The CDR3 has 14 residues. The V and J ends lost 3 bases and 8 bases, in that order; junction bases with no gene match: 4. CDR3 DNA sequence: TGTGCCAGCAGCTGGGGACAGGGGATAGGGGAGCTGTTTTTT. Residues: CASSWGQGIGELFF.

A single count supports this clone. This sequence joins TRBV7-8 and TRBJ1-5; D unclear. Trimming removed 3 bases from V and 5 bases from J, with 14 bases in between. Germline assignment: CDR1 SGHVS and CDR2 FQNEAQ. This CDR3 is 15 amino acids long. The CDR3 region is CASSFFSSEDQPQHF. CDR3 DNA sequence: TGTGCCAGCAGCTTTTTTAGTTCGGAGGATCAGCCCCAGCATTTT.

The chain carries TRBV7-9 and TRBJ1-1; 8 bases are shared with TRBD1. The V and J ends lost 5 bases and 6 bases, in that order; junction bases with no gene match: 8. CDR3 length: 14 amino acids. Germline-derived CDR1 and CDR2 are SEHNR and FQNEAQ (reference sequence). DNA for the CDR3: TGTGCCAGCAGCGAAGGTGAGACAGGGGCTGAAGCTTTCTTT. This codes for CASSEGETGAEAFF.

V is TRBV29-1 and J is TRBJ1-2; a weak D match, TRBD1 (5 bases). CDR3 size: 15 residues. Germline CDR1 is SQVTM and CDR2 is ANQGSEA. The V gene lost 5 bases and the J gene lost 10 bases, with 26 bases spanning the gap. Here the CDR3 reads CSVLSDSRGQWDYTF. CDR3 coding DNA: TGCAGCGTTTTGAGCGACAGTAGGGGCCAATGGGACTACACCTTC.